This T cell receptor (beta chain) emerged from a study of early T cells in non-severe SARS-CoV-2 infection. This clonotype was seen at least ten times. What it binds is unknown. Whole-study findings and limits: VDJdb-based annotation leaned toward anti-spike CD8 responses and missed private and CD4 specificities.

Individual cDNA molecules were tagged with unique molecular identifiers. From the 5' RACE reads, TCRdb called clonotypes with MiXCR, one entry per CDR3 protein. The sample holds fewer than 100,000 distinct CDR3 sequences, roughly 5.7% seen once. The CDR3 is 13 residues long. The V end lost 4 bases, the J end lost 1 base, and 7 bases lay between the germline ends. Germline V gene sequence: CDR1 MNHNS, CDR2 SASEGT. This chain joins TRBV6-1 and TRBJ1-1; D is unclear. The clonotype was recovered from an adult who was a healthcare worker with PCR-confirmed SARS-CoV-2 infection or an uninfected control (not recorded which). The sample taken for sequencing was whole blood. The CDR3 DNA follows: TGTGCCAGCAGTGTCGGGCAGAACACTGAAGCTTTCTTT. It is translated as CASSVGQNTEAFF.